Given below is one T cell receptor beta chain in context. Its antigen is still unknown. This entry is derived from a study of type 1 regulatory T cells. Overall study: T-allo10 is a Tr1-enriched, alloantigen-specific CD4 T cell product made in vitro.

MiXCR, run by TCRdb on the reads, gives a single entry per CDR3 protein. The sample carries about 69,000 distinct CDR3 sequences, roughly 20% recorded once. Germline V gene sequence: CDR1 SGHRS, CDR2 YFSETQ. The CDR3 has 15 amino acids. The V end lost 2 bases, the J end lost 1 base, and 10 bases lay between the germline ends. Study-wide results and caveats: Type 1 regulatory T cells had a more restricted TCR repertoire than non-type 1 regulatory T cells.

Sequencing used cultured type 1 regulatory T (Tr1) cells, either the whole culture or a sorted fraction (not recorded which). V usage is TRBV5-1 and J usage is TRBJ2-1; possibly TRBD1 for D (5 bases). This clonotype originated in a human donor in good health. The CDR3 DNA follows: TGCGCCAGCAGCTTAGGACACGTGTCCTACAATGAGCAGTTCTTC. The encoded protein is CASSLGHVSYNEQFF.